What follows describes a single T cell receptor (beta chain). Its target is not known. This specimen includes other DNA sequences encoding the same CDR3. Assay: immunoSEQ multiplex PCR; the TCRdb copy retains only in-frame clones and omits some. The repertoire holds tens of thousands of clones, with roughly 79% as singletons. Time point defined: week 35, safety follow-up. The vaccine gave 300 ug of a 20-mer mutant IDH1 peptide subcutaneously per dose. These data belong to a study of a mutant IDH1 vaccine in newly diagnosed glioma. The V and J ends lost 0 bases and 6 bases respectively, with 6 bases between them. CDR3 length: 13 residues. Germline V gene data show CDR1 as LGHNA and CDR2 as YSLEER.

This sequence originates from a woman between 35 and 50 years old with glioma. Some clones in this sample may be carry-over from other donors' samples. The source was PBMCs, collected from a glioma patient whose treatment included an IDH1 peptide vaccine. V is TRBV4-3 and J is TRBJ1-5; no clear D. The CDR3 DNA sequence: TGCGCCAGCAGCCAAGATTTGCCTCAGCCCCAGCATTTT. This translates into CASSQDLPQPQHF.